The 22 T cell receptor beta chains below were found in one sample sequenced in a study of CD4 T cells in relation to SARS-CoV-2 and coronaviruses. This table comes from immunoSEQ multiplex PCR, and its TCRdb copy is limited to in-frame clones, with some not included. The repertoire has 15,000 to 20,000 clones, 81% of them found once; the top ten carry about 10%. Unexposed donor CD4+ T cells date from about 2011-2018, before the COVID-19 pandemic. After ten to eleven days of culture, CD4+ T cells were isolated. No antigen is known for these receptors. What was sequenced was CD4+ T cells from PBMCs, cultured in vitro. The receptors were gathered from a human donor in good health.

The CDR3 DNA follows: TGTGCCAGCGGACTCCCGAGCACAGATACGCAGTATTTT. Translating it yields CASGLPSTDTQYF. V and J are TRBV7-9 and TRBJ2-3; the D gene is possibly TRBD2 (5 bases). Germline assignment: CDR1 SEHNR and CDR2 FQNEAQ (reference sequence). Trimming took off 8 bases at V and 0 bases at J, with 9 bases between the two ends. The length of the CDR3 is 13 residues.

A note on this clone: The germline gene is not matched at one end of the junction; a read error may be the cause. V gene TRBV7-7 combines with J gene TRBJ2-1; 9 nucleotides match TRBD2. Germline V gives CDR1 SSHAT, CDR2 FNYEAQ (reference sequence). This CDR3 has 14 residues. In DNA form, the CDR3 reads TGTGCTAGCAGCTTGGGACTAGCAGGGGGTGAGCAGTTCTTC. This translates into CASSLGLAGGEQFF.

The rearrangement links TRBV20-1 to TRBJ2-5; D not certain. Germline-derived CDR1 and CDR2 are DFQATT and SNEGSKA (reference sequence). Trimming removed 6 bases from V and 5 bases from J, with 7 bases in between. This CDR3 has 10 amino acids. In DNA form, the CDR3 reads TGCAGTGCGCAATGGGAGACCCAGTACTTC. Protein sequence: CSAQWETQYF.

The chain is built from TRBV12-3 or TRBV12-4 and TRBJ1-3; D might be TRBD1 (5 bases). This CDR3 is built from 13 residues. Trimming removed 4 bases from V and 4 bases from J, with 8 bases in between. This CDR3 is CASSSRGGNTIYF. DNA of the CDR3: TGTGCCAGCAGTTCGCGGGGGGGAAACACCATATATTTT.

CDR3 DNA: TGTGCCAGCAGGGGAAGGACTAGCGGGAGCCTCTATGAGCAGTTCTTC. Translated: CASRGRTSGSLYEQFF. The V call is TRBV6-6, the J call TRBJ2-1; TRBD2 matches at 13 bases. CDR3 length equals 16 residues. The germline V gene has CDR1 MNHNY and CDR2 SVGAGI (reference sequence). Germline trimming cut 6 bases from V and 8 bases from J; bases unmatched to any gene: 10.

This clone has only one observation. This rearrangement joins TRBV7-2 to TRBJ1-5; D is uncertain. Germline lookup yields CDR1 SGHTA and CDR2 FQGNSA. The CDR3 runs 14 residues. V gave up 5 bases and J gave up 0 bases, with 8 bases separating them. CDR3 sequence: CASSTQHSNQPQHF. The CDR3 DNA reads as TGTGCCAGCAGCACACAGCATAGCAATCAGCCCCAGCATTTT.

This chain connects TRBV29-1 to TRBJ2-7; 11 bases map to TRBD1. The CDR3 covers 13 residues. V lost 7 bases, J lost 6 bases, and 8 bases stayed unmatched. CDR1 is SQVTM, CDR2 ANQGSEA, per germline. In nucleotides, the CDR3 is TGCAGCGCCGCACCGGGACAGGGGGTCGAGCAGTACTTC. Amino acids: CSAAPGQGVEQYF.

This clone has more than one count but fewer than ten. The chain uses TRBV29-1 and TRBJ2-7; D possibly uses TRBD1 or TRBD2 (5 bases each). The germline V gene encodes CDR1 SQVTM and CDR2 ANQGSEA. Trimming cost V 4 bases and J 5 bases, with 15 bases left between them. The CDR3 runs to 13 residues. Here the CDR3 reads CSVGLGDPNEQYF. In DNA form, the CDR3 reads TGCAGCGTTGGTCTGGGGGACCCTAACGAGCAGTACTTC.

The genes are TRBV13 and TRBJ2-7, with 12 bases that match TRBD1. V lost 0 bases and J lost 6; bases outside the gene matches: 3. CDR1 and CDR2 (germline): PRHDT, FYEKMQ (reference sequence). The CDR3 is made up of 15 amino acids. For the CDR3, the DNA is TGTGCCAGCAGCTTAGGGGGACAGGGGGCTTCCGAGCAGTACTTC. This translates into CASSLGGQGASEQYF.

The V and J genes are TRBV7-2 and TRBJ2-1, with unresolved D. The CDR3 runs to 12 residues. V was clipped by 6 bases and J by 7 bases, with 10 bases between them. CDR1 SGHTA and CDR2 FQGNSA come from the germline V gene. CDR3: CASSSGRNEQFF. The CDR3 coding sequence is TGTGCCAGCAGTTCCGGACGGAATGAGCAGTTCTTC.

This sequence joins TRBV2 and TRBJ1-5; TRBD1 aligns across 7 bases. The trim removed 2 bases at V and 6 bases at J, leaving 13 bases unmatched. The CDR3 extends over 17 amino acids. The germline V gene has CDR1 SNHLY and CDR2 FYNNEI. CDR3 sequence: CASSERGGGRVGQPQHF. The DNA of the CDR3 is TGTGCCAGCAGTGAAAGAGGGGGCGGAAGGGTTGGTCAGCCCCAGCATTTT.

The rearrangement joins TRBV19 to TRBJ2-7; 9 bases line up with TRBD1. Germline trimming cut 5 bases from V and 3 bases from J; bases unmatched to any gene: 5. CDR3 length equals 14 residues. Germline V gene lookup returns CDR1 LNHDA and CDR2 SQIVND (reference sequence). The CDR3 reads CASSGTGILYEQYF. In DNA, the CDR3 is TGTGCCAGTAGTGGGACAGGGATTCTCTACGAGCAGTACTTC.

V usage is TRBV5-1 and J usage is TRBJ2-3; D perhaps matches TRBD2 (6 bases). The CDR3 runs 17 residues. V lost 2 bases and J 1 base, leaving 17 bases between the germline ends. From germline, CDR1 is SGHRS and CDR2 YFSETQ. CDR3 residues: CASSFGTYTRGTDTQYF. Written as DNA, the CDR3 is TGCGCCAGCAGCTTTGGGACTTACACCCGTGGCACAGATACGCAGTATTTT.

This clone was detected a few times. The chain carries TRBV30 and TRBJ1-2; D is ambiguous. The germline gives CDR1 GTSNPN, CDR2 SVGIG (reference sequence). This CDR3 contains 12 residues. Trimming pared 0 bases from V and 8 bases from J, leaving 10 bases between. The CDR3 DNA reads TGTGCCTGGAGTGTGGGCCTTCGGGGCTACACCTTC. It encodes CAWSVGLRGYTF.

The rearrangement links TRBV19 to TRBJ2-1, with TRBD2 identical over 7 bases. CDR1 is LNHDA, CDR2 SQIVND, per germline (reference sequence). Unmatched junction bases numbered 9, after V lost 3 bases and J lost 10 bases. The CDR3 has 14 amino acids. CDR3 amino acids: CASSIEGGPGEQFF. The CDR3 DNA is TGTGCCAGTAGTATCGAGGGAGGGCCGGGGGAGCAGTTCTTC.

The rearrangement joins TRBV2 to TRBJ2-1; perhaps TRBD2 as D (6 bases). Trimming cost V 11 bases and J 1 base, with 15 bases left between them. The CDR3 is 14 amino acids. CDR1 SNHLY and CDR2 FYNNEI come from the germline V gene. The CDR3 here is CAGKGGISYNEQFF. CDR3 sequence (DNA): TGTGCCGGGAAGGGCGGGATTTCCTACAATGAGCAGTTCTTC.

This chain links TRBV2 with TRBJ2-1; TRBD2 aligns across 7 bases. Germline-derived CDR1 and CDR2 are SNHLY and FYNNEI. The CDR3 sequence is 15 residues long. The V segment lost 4 bases and the J segment 4 bases; nucleotides outside the gene matches: 7. The CDR3 protein is CASSVRLAEYNEQFF. The CDR3 nucleotides read TGTGCCAGCAGTGTAAGGCTAGCGGAATACAATGAGCAGTTCTTC.

The rearrangement uses TRBV7-3 and TRBJ2-5; a possible D gene is TRBD2 (5 bases). CDR1 is SGHTA, CDR2 FQGTGA, per germline. The CDR3 spans 13 residues. Trimming removed 5 bases from V and 5 bases from J, with 12 bases in between. As DNA, the CDR3 is TGTGCCAGCAGCGCCACTAGAAGGGAGACCCAGTACTTC. Protein sequence: CASSATRRETQYF.

A remark on this clone: Other DNA sequences in the same sample also yield this CDR3. The rearrangement links TRBV19 to TRBJ2-5, with D possibly called TRBD1 or TRBD2 (5 bases each). Germline V gene data show CDR1 as LNHDA and CDR2 as SQIVND (reference sequence). This CDR3 is built from 13 residues. Deletions cut 6 bases from V and 2 bases from J, with 10 bases between. CDR3 residues: CASSGTEQETQYF. The CDR3 DNA sequence: TGTGCCAGTAGCGGGACGGAGCAAGAGACCCAGTACTTC.

This clone is a singleton in its sample. The rearrangement links TRBV7-2 to TRBJ2-6; TRBD2 is a possible D gene (5 bases). Deletions cut 4 bases from V and 4 bases from J, with 14 bases between. Per the germline V gene, CDR1 is SGHTA and CDR2 is FQGNSA. This CDR3 spans 16 amino acids. The CDR3: CASSSTGVGGANVLTF. The CDR3 bases are TGTGCCAGCAGCTCAACCGGGGTGGGGGGGGCCAACGTCCTGACTTTC.

CDR3 nucleotides: TGTGCCAGCAGCCTCATACAGGGTAGCACTGAAGCTTTCTTT. This translates into CASSLIQGSTEAFF. This chain links TRBV28 with TRBJ1-1; D is perhaps TRBD1 (6 bases). Trimming took 6 bases from V and 4 from J, leaving 15 bases between them. CDR3 length: 14 amino acids. CDR1 and CDR2 from the germline V gene are MDHEN and SYDVKM. Drawing the rest from reference TRBV28 and TRBJ1-1, the complete variable domain is DVKVTQSSRYLVKRTGEKVFLECVQDMDHENMFWYRQDPGLGLRLIYFSYDVKMKEKGDIPEGYSVSREKKERFSLILESASTNQTSMYLCASSLIQGSTEAFFGQGTRLTVV.

The chain employs TRBV2 and TRBJ1-5; 8 nucleotides match TRBD1. V shed 5 bases and J 7 bases; nucleotides not matched to a gene: 7. Looked up from germline, CDR1 is SNHLY and CDR2 is FYNNEI. This CDR3 region has 14 residues. DNA of the CDR3: TGTGCCAGCAGTCGGACAGGGAGGGAGCAGCCCCAGCATTTT. This codes for CASSRTGREQPQHF.